Presented here are 24 T cell receptor beta chains from one specimen sequenced in a study of blood T cell repertoires in COVID-19. Sequencing used immunoSEQ multiplex PCR; TCRdb keeps in-frame clones, though not all of them. The sample carries over 20,000 clones, 55% to 85% recorded once. The sample consisted of peripheral blood. These receptors originate from an elderly woman with acute or convalescent COVID-19.

In its sample, this clone was seen a few times. This chain uses TRBV11-2 with TRBJ2-2, with D perhaps TRBD2 (5 bases). Germline V gives CDR1 SGHAT, CDR2 FQNNGV. V was trimmed by 5 bases and J by 5 bases, leaving 9 bases between them. This CDR3 has 13 amino acids. Written as DNA, the CDR3 is TGTGCCAGCAGCCTTAGCGAGACCGGGGAGCTGTTTTTT. Protein sequence: CASSLSETGELFF.

The genes are TRBV27 and TRBJ2-7, with D hard to call. The V end lost 2 bases, the J end lost 2 bases, and 13 bases lay between the germline ends. Germline loops: CDR1 MNHEY, CDR2 SMNVEV (reference sequence). The CDR3 is 15 residues long. The chain's CDR3 is CASSLGPQNTYEQYF. The CDR3 DNA reads as TGTGCCAGCAGTTTAGGGCCACAGAATACCTACGAGCAGTACTTC.

This clone was counted between two and nine times. The chain carries TRBV4-3 and TRBJ2-1, with TRBD2 matching over 8 bases. Losses at the gene ends were 4 bases for V and 0 bases for J; bases not matched to a gene: 2. CDR1 LGHNA and CDR2 YSLEER come from the germline V gene. This CDR3 is 15 amino acids long. In nucleotides, the CDR3 is TGCGCCAGCAGCCTTCTAGCGGGCTCCTACAATGAGCAGTTCTTC. It encodes CASSLLAGSYNEQFF.

The rearrangement uses TRBV2 and TRBJ1-6; 9 bases match TRBD1. Germline assignment: CDR1 SNHLY and CDR2 FYNNEI. Trimming cost V 7 bases and J 7 bases; bases outside gene matches: 8. The CDR3 loop spans 15 amino acids. CDR3 nucleotide sequence: TGTGCCAGCATGAGGGGACAGGGCGGGAATTCACCCCTCCACTTT. Its protein is CASMRGQGGNSPLHF.

This chain joins TRBV28 and TRBJ1-2, with TRBD1 matching over 9 bases. Per the germline V gene, CDR1 is MDHEN and CDR2 is SYDVKM. V shed 5 bases, J shed 8 bases, and the junction held 9 bases outside the gene matches. This CDR3 contains 14 residues. The CDR3 sequence: CASSAPGQGRGYTF. CDR3 DNA sequence: TGTGCCAGCAGTGCCCCTGGACAGGGGAGAGGCTACACCTTC.

This chain joins TRBV14 and TRBJ1-2, with D hard to call. The ends were cut back, 1 base at V and 5 bases at J, with 14 bases in the middle. Germline lookup yields CDR1 SGHDN and CDR2 FVKESK. The CDR3 spans 15 residues. CDR3 sequence reads: CASSQVPSPGYGYTF. In DNA form, the CDR3 reads TGTGCCAGCAGCCAAGTCCCGTCCCCGGGTTATGGCTACACCTTC.

V is TRBV5-1 and J is TRBJ2-2, with TRBD1 matching 8 bases. The length of the CDR3 is 16 residues. From germline, CDR1 is SGHRS and CDR2 YFSETQ. With V trimmed by 0 bases and J by 6 bases, 7 bases remained unmatched. The CDR3 DNA reads as TGCGCCAGCAGCTTGGACGTAAGACAGGGGTCCGGGGAGCTGTTTTTT. This encodes CASSLDVRQGSGELFF.

The chain links TRBV2 to TRBJ2-7; 7 positions match TRBD2. Germline loops: CDR1 SNHLY, CDR2 FYNNEI. The trim removed 3 bases at V and 6 bases at J, leaving 5 bases unmatched. CDR3 size: 13 residues. The CDR3 nucleotides read TGTGCCAGCAGTGAGACGGGCGGGAGCGAGCAGTACTTC. Encoded protein: CASSETGGSEQYF.

The chain is built from TRBV5-1 and TRBJ1-1; 7 nucleotides line up with TRBD1. The CDR3 contains 14 residues. CDR1 SGHRS and CDR2 YFSETQ come from the germline V gene. The V gene end was trimmed by 0 bases and the J gene end by 7 bases; junction bases not matched to a gene: 6. For the CDR3, the DNA is TGCGCCAGCAGCTTGGGACAGGGTTTCAGTGAAGCTTTCTTT. This translates into CASSLGQGFSEAFF.

The chain links TRBV6-5 to TRBJ2-1, with 12 nucleotides matching TRBD2. The CDR3 has 15 residues. J lost 4 bases, V lost 5 bases, and 3 bases had no gene match. CDR1 and CDR2 (germline): MNHEY, SVGAGI. The CDR3, as DNA: TGTGCCAGCAGTCTTACTAGCGGGAGGTACAATGAGCAGTTCTTC. Amino acid sequence: CASSLTSGRYNEQFF.

This clone occurred many times. The chain joins TRBV27 to TRBJ1-2; 12 nucleotides match TRBD1. Germline V gene data show CDR1 as MNHEY and CDR2 as SMNVEV (reference sequence). CDR3 length: 18 residues. Trimming removed 3 bases from V and 8 bases from J; junction bases left unmatched: 16. In DNA form, the CDR3 reads TGTGCCAGCAGTTTTGCCGGAGGGACAGGGGGCGGAACAGGGGGCTACACCTTC. It is translated as CASSFAGGTGGGTGGYTF.

The chain couples TRBV6-5 to TRBJ1-3, with TRBD1 as a possible D gene (6 bases). The CDR3 consists of 14 residues. V was clipped by 6 bases and J by 3 bases, with 12 bases between them. The germline gives CDR1 MNHEY, CDR2 SVGAGI. CDR3 nucleotide sequence: TGTGCCAGCAGAAAAAGGACAGATGGAAACACCATATATTTT. Protein product: CASRKRTDGNTIYF.

This clone came up a few times. The chain combines TRBV29-1 with TRBJ2-3; TRBD2 might be the D (5 bases). The CDR3 has 13 residues. The V end lost 3 bases, the J end lost 6 bases, and 13 bases lay between the germline ends. Germline V CDR1 and CDR2: SQVTM, ANQGSEA. The CDR3 protein is CSVELGSRDTQYF. The CDR3, as DNA: TGCAGCGTTGAGTTGGGGAGTAGGGATACGCAGTATTTT.

The CDR3 nucleotides read TGTGCCAGCAGCCCGGGACTAGCGGTCGCCTACGAGCAGTACTTC. This encodes CASSPGLAVAYEQYF. The genes are TRBV7-2 and TRBJ2-7; the match to TRBD2 covers 11 bases. Germline V gene data show CDR1 as SGHTA and CDR2 as FQGNSA. The CDR3 is 15 residues long. V gave up 5 bases and J gave up 2 bases; unmatched junction bases: 5. Supplemented by reference TRBV7-2 and TRBJ2-7, the full variable domain reads GAGVSQSPSNKVTEKGKDVELRCDPISGHTALYWYRQSLGQGLEFLIYFQGNSAPDKSGLPSDRFSAERTGGSVSTLTIQRTQQEDSAVYLCASSPGLAVAYEQYFGPGTRLTVT.

The chain carries TRBV2 and TRBJ2-2; 8 positions agree with TRBD2. This CDR3 is built from 16 residues. Germline CDR1 is SNHLY and CDR2 is FYNNEI. V lost 2 bases to trimming and J lost 4 bases; unmatched junction nucleotides: 6. CDR3 DNA sequence: TGTGCCAGCAGTGAATCCAGGACTAGCTCCACCGGGGAGCTGTTTTTT. Translating it yields CASSESRTSSTGELFF.

This clone was seen once. V usage is TRBV5-1 and J usage is TRBJ1-4, with D uncertain. The germline CDR1 and CDR2 sequences are SGHRS and YFSETQ. The V gene lost 3 bases and the J gene lost 8 bases, with 8 bases spanning the gap. The CDR3 has 12 residues. CDR3 in DNA: TGCGCCAGCAGCTCCCAGAACGAAAAACTGTTTTTT. It yields the protein CASSSQNEKLFF.

The chain recombines TRBV30 with TRBJ2-1; D gene unclear. V lost 0 bases and J lost 10, with 7 bases in between. CDR1 and CDR2 (germline): GTSNPN, SVGIG (reference sequence). The CDR3 contains 11 residues. The CDR3 bases are TGTGCCTGGAGTGTAAACCGGGAGCAGTTCTTC. Its protein is CAWSVNREQFF.

V and J are TRBV5-1 and TRBJ2-1; 7 bases align to TRBD2. The V segment lost 4 bases and the J segment 8 bases; nucleotides outside the gene matches: 3. Germline CDR1 and CDR2: SGHRS and YFSETQ. The CDR3 has 12 residues. The DNA for the CDR3 is TGCGCCAGCAGCCCTAGCGGTTATGAGCAGTTCTTC. Its protein product is CASSPSGYEQFF.

The chain links TRBV19 to TRBJ1-1, with TRBD1 matching 8 bases. Germline assignment: CDR1 LNHDA and CDR2 SQIVND (reference sequence). This CDR3 comprises 15 residues. J gave up 2 bases and V 4 bases, and 6 bases lay outside the gene matches. CDR3 amino acids: CASSKGQGLNTEAFF. The DNA of the CDR3 is TGTGCCAGTAGTAAAGGACAGGGACTAAACACTGAAGCTTTCTTT.

J is TRBJ1-1 and V is TRBV7-8; weak D call: TRBD1 (6 bases). V was shortened by 0 bases and J by 0 bases, with 17 bases between the two germline ends. This CDR3 has 18 residues. Per the germline V gene, CDR1 is SGHVS and CDR2 is FQNEAQ. This CDR3 is CASSLAQGRGYMNTEAFF. In DNA form, the CDR3 reads TGTGCCAGCAGCTTAGCGCAGGGGAGAGGTTACATGAACACTGAAGCTTTCTTT.

This clone was picked up one time. V and J are TRBV19 and TRBJ1-1; maybe TRBD1 (6 bases). There are 17 residues in the CDR3. Germline V gene lookup returns CDR1 LNHDA and CDR2 SQIVND (reference sequence). Between the trimmed V and J ends, which lost 0 bases and 3 bases, there was a span of 17 bases. Written as DNA, the CDR3 is TGTGCCAGTAGTATAGATCTACAGGGAGTGCCCCACACTGAAGCTTTCTTT. Translating it yields CASSIDLQGVPHTEAFF. The whole variable domain, filled in from reference TRBV19 and TRBJ1-1, reads DGGITQSPKYLFRKEGQNVTLSCEQNLNHDAMYWYRQDPGQGLRLIYYSQIVNDFQKGDIAEGYSVSREKKESFPLTVTSAQKNPTAFYLCASSIDLQGVPHTEAFFGQGTRLTVV.

V is TRBV5-4 and J is TRBJ1-1; 7 nucleotides line up with TRBD1. V lost 4 bases, J lost 0 bases, and 3 bases stayed unmatched. The CDR3 is 14 residues long. Looked up from germline, CDR1 is SGHNT and CDR2 is YYREEE (reference sequence). CDR3 region: CASSQRGLNTEAFF. DNA of the CDR3: TGTGCCAGCAGCCAAAGGGGGCTGAACACTGAAGCTTTCTTT.

This clone was found a few times. The chain uses TRBV9 and TRBJ2-2; 9 bases agree with TRBD1. CDR3 length: 15 amino acids. The V segment lost 4 bases and the J segment 6 bases; nucleotides outside the gene matches: 7. Germline assignment: CDR1 SGDLS and CDR2 YYNGEE. CDR3 sequence: CASSLGTGWAGELFF. The CDR3 DNA sequence: TGTGCCAGCAGCCTAGGGACAGGGTGGGCCGGGGAGCTGTTTTTT.

The V and J genes are TRBV5-5 and TRBJ1-3, with unresolved D. There are 14 residues in the CDR3. Trimming took 0 bases from V and 0 from J, leaving 4 bases between them. Germline CDR1 is SGHKS and CDR2 is YYEKEE (reference sequence). CDR3: CASSLVLSGNTIYF. The CDR3 nucleotides are TGTGCCAGCAGCTTGGTCCTCTCTGGAAACACCATATATTTT.